Listed below are T cell receptor beta chains from one sample, sequenced in a study of CD8+ T cells in alopecia areata. Clones were sequenced by immunoSEQ multiplex PCR, and TCRdb holds only the in-frame ones, with some missing. The table lists more than 90,000 clones, roughly two thirds of them singletons, with 15% in the top ten. The sample consisted of CD8+ T cells sorted from blood, taken at week 4, from a patient treated with tofacitinib. The receptors were sampled from a human donor with alopecia areata. CDR3s include the opening cysteine and the closing phenylalanine or tryptophan. A D gene is named only where the DNA matches it firmly. Clone size, where shown, is once, few, many, or a class for clones that have expanded.

NA TRBJ2-5 TRBV7-8 NA CASSWTERQETQYF TGTGCCAGCAGCTGGACAGAACGCCAAGAGACCCAGTACTTC
NA TRBJ2-7 TRBV7-9 NA CASSLPRDSAEQYF TGTGCCAGCAGCCTGCCGAGGGACTCGGCCGAGCAGTACTTC
NA TRBJ1-2 TRBV4-3 NA CASSPRTDFGYTF TGCGCCAGCAGCCCGAGGACTGATTTTGGCTACACCTTC
TRBD1 TRBJ1-1 TRBV28 few CASSFPGQGANTEAFF TGTGCCAGCAGTTTCCCCGGACAGGGGGCCAACACTGAAGCTTTCTTT
TRBD1 TRBJ2-2 TRBV14 NA CASSQTWTRGSGELFF TGTGCCAGCAGCCAAACCTGGACCAGGGGGTCCGGGGAGCTGTTTTTT
NA TRBJ2-7 TRBV27 NA CASTPGEGANEQYF TGTGCCAGCACCCCTGGGGAGGGGGCCAACGAGCAGTACTTC
TRBD2 TRBJ2-2 TRBV27 once CASSFTSGGRPGELFF TGTGCCAGCAGTTTCACTAGCGGGGGGCGACCCGGGGAGCTGTTTTTT
NA TRBJ2-7 TRBV7-6 NA CASSLFSGARYEQYF TGTGCCAGCAGCTTATTCTCGGGGGCCCGCTACGAGCAGTACTTC
NA TRBJ2-7 TRBV4-1 once CASSQDGILPYEQYF TGCGCCAGCAGCCAAGATGGGATCCTCCCTTACGAGCAGTACTTC
NA TRBJ2-1 TRBV5-4 NA CASNLGGPNEQFF TGTGCCAGCAACCTGGGTGGTCCCAATGAGCAGTTCTTC
NA TRBJ1-2 TRBV4-3 once CASSQDRVSGYGYTF TGCGCCAGCAGCCAAGATAGGGTTTCGGGATATGGCTACACCTTC
TRBD2 TRBJ2-5 TRBV28 NA CASSQMGEGLETQYF TGTGCCAGCAGCCAAATGGGGGAGGGCCTTGAGACCCAGTACTTC
NA TRBJ2-7 TRBV2 NA CASSGGISYEQYF TGTGCCAGCAGTGGTGGGATTTCCTACGAGCAGTACTTC
NA TRBJ2-3 TRBV28 NA CASSGDERGDTQYF TGTGCCAGCAGCGGGGACGAAAGGGGAGATACGCAGTATTTT
NA TRBJ2-5 TRBV29-1 NA CSVAGQNETQYF TGCAGCGTCGCCGGACAGAACGAGACCCAGTACTTC
NA TRBJ2-5 TRBV4-3 NA CASSQEWGREETQYF TGCGCCAGCAGCCAAGAATGGGGGCGGGAAGAGACCCAGTACTTC
NA TRBJ2-1 TRBV9 NA CASSVEAWDEQFF TGTGCCAGCAGCGTAGAGGCGTGGGATGAGCAGTTCTTC
NA TRBJ1-2 TRBV5-6 NA CASSWDNNYGYTF TGTGCCAGCAGCTGGGACAACAACTATGGCTACACCTTC
NA TRBJ1-2 TRBV11-2 few CASSLGGGQIYGYTF TGTGCCAGCAGCTTAGGAGGAGGACAGATCTATGGCTACACCTTC
TRBD1 TRBJ2-7 TRBV5-1 NA CASSLQGFGDYEQYF TGCGCCAGCAGCTTACAGGGGTTCGGAGACTACGAGCAGTACTTC
TRBD2 TRBJ2-1 TRBV4-3 few CASSQGTSGDNEQFF TGCGCCAGCAGCCAGGGGACTAGCGGAGACAATGAGCAGTTCTTC
TRBD2 TRBJ2-3 TRBV5-1 NA CASSLGLAEIYSTDTQYF TGCGCCAGCAGCCTAGGACTAGCGGAAATTTATAGCACAGATACGCAGTATTTT
NA TRBJ2-5 TRBV28 NA CASSLGHRVGVETQYF TGTGCCAGCAGTTTAGGTCACAGGGTGGGTGTGGAGACCCAGTACTTC
TRBD1 TRBJ2-5 TRBV15 NA CATSRKQGLVETQYF TGTGCCACCAGCAGGAAACAGGGGTTGGTAGAGACCCAGTACTTC
TRBD1 TRBJ1-4 TRBV2 NA CASSEYDRADEKLFF TGTGCCAGCAGTGAATACGACAGGGCCGATGAAAAACTGTTTTTT
TRBD1 TRBJ2-3 TRBV4-2 NA CASSQVPIHPGGADTQYF TGTGCCAGCAGCCAAGTACCCATTCATCCAGGGGGCGCGGATACGCAGTATTTT
NA TRBJ2-3 TRBV10-3 NA CAISEPTGPSADTQYF TGTGCCATCAGTGAGCCGACAGGCCCAAGTGCAGATACGCAGTATTTT
NA TRBJ1-2 TRBV27 NA CASKTGADYGYTF TGTGCCAGTAAGACAGGAGCGGACTATGGCTACACCTTC
TRBD2 TRBJ2-5 TRBV4-3 NA CASSQELTSGGQETQYF TGCGCCAGCAGCCAAGAGCTGACTAGCGGGGGACAAGAGACCCAGTACTTC
NA TRBJ1-2 TRBV5-6 NA CASSPVTGTPGYTF TGTGCCAGCAGCCCTGTGACCGGGACCCCTGGCTACACCTTC
NA TRBJ2-7 TRBV5-1 NA CASSSALDRLSYEQYF TGCGCCAGCAGTTCAGCGCTCGATAGACTGAGCTACGAGCAGTACTTC
TRBD2 TRBJ2-2 TRBV27 NA CASSPIVAGGGNTGELFF TGTGCCAGCAGCCCGATCGTAGCGGGAGGGGGGAACACCGGGGAGCTGTTTTTT
TRBD1 TRBJ1-1 TRBV29-1 NA CSVWTGEAFF TGCAGCGTTTGGACAGGTGAAGCTTTCTTT
TRBD1 TRBJ1-2 TRBV4-3 few CASSQVVGTGVDYGYTF TGCGCCAGCAGCCAAGTTGTCGGGACAGGGGTGGACTATGGCTACACCTTC
TRBD1 TRBJ1-2 TRBV7-9 once CASSLVGDSYGYTF TGTGCCAGCAGCTTAGTCGGGGACAGCTATGGCTACACCTTC
NA TRBJ2-7 TRBV10-3 NA CAISENGEREQYF TGTGCCATCAGTGAGAATGGAGAACGTGAGCAGTACTTC
TRBD1 TRBJ2-1 TRBV5-6 NA CASSEGTGAYNEQFF TGTGCCAGCAGCGAGGGGACAGGGGCCTACAATGAGCAGTTCTTC
NA TRBJ2-1 TRBV27 NA CASSSGSSSYNEQFF TGTGCCAGCAGTTCGGGCTCCAGCTCCTACAATGAGCAGTTCTTC
TRBD2 TRBJ2-1 TRBV27 NA CASSPGTSGGNEQFF TGTGCCAGCAGTCCAGGGACTAGCGGCGGCAATGAGCAGTTCTTC
TRBD1 TRBJ2-1 TRBV9 NA CASSVRDRGYNEQFF TGTGCCAGCAGCGTACGGGACAGGGGTTACAATGAGCAGTTCTTC
TRBD2 TRBJ2-3 TRBV29-1 NA CSVSGRGGDTQYF TGCAGCGTTAGCGGGAGAGGTGGAGATACGCAGTATTTT
NA TRBJ1-4 TRBV14 few CASSRSSGEKLFF TGTGCCAGCAGTCGTAGTTCCGGTGAAAAACTGTTTTTT
NA TRBJ1-1 TRBV6-5 NA CASSYSGGTEAFF TGTGCCAGCAGTTACTCGGGGGGGACTGAAGCTTTCTTT
NA TRBJ2-1 TRBV28 NA CASRGYSYNEQFF TGTGCCAGCAGGGGGTACTCCTACAATGAGCAGTTCTTC
NA TRBJ2-5 TRBV4-1 few CASSQGVGEGQWETQYF TGCGCCAGCAGCCAGGGGGTTGGTGAAGGGCAATGGGAGACCCAGTACTTC
NA TRBJ1-1 TRBV4-1 few CASSPWMGPEAFF TGCGCCAGCAGCCCCTGGATGGGGCCTGAAGCTTTCTTT
NA TRBJ2-5 TRBV5-1 NA CASSFDPTRGLEETQYF TGCGCCAGCAGCTTCGACCCGACACGGGGCTTAGAGGAGACCCAGTACTTC
TRBD1 TRBJ1-5 TRBV27 few CASSLIAGGGQPQHF TGTGCCAGCAGTTTAATCGCAGGGGGCGGCCAGCCCCAGCATTTT
NA TRBJ1-1 TRBV30 NA CAWSPGNTEAFF TGTGCCTGGAGTCCAGGGAACACTGAAGCTTTCTTT
NA TRBJ2-7 TRBV7-9 NA CASSWLGYEQYF TGTGCCAGCAGCTGGCTAGGGTACGAGCAGTACTTC
NA TRBJ2-1 TRBV27 once CASSKLAGRNQNNEQFF TGTGCCAGCAGCAAACTGGCGGGAAGGAATCAGAACAATGAGCAGTTCTTC
TRBD2 TRBJ2-2 TRBV28 NA CASTYVLADTGELFF TGTGCCAGCACCTATGTACTAGCGGACACCGGGGAGCTGTTTTTT
TRBD2 TRBJ2-1 TRBV29-1 NA CSVVRRGNNEQFF TGCAGCGTTGTTCGGCGGGGGAACAATGAGCAGTTCTTC
NA TRBJ2-1 TRBV29-1 NA CSVPNRGEQFF TGCAGCGTTCCCAATCGGGGTGAGCAGTTCTTC
NA TRBJ2-1 TRBV4-1 NA CASSQSEPGGYGSEQFF TGCGCCAGCAGCCAATCAGAACCAGGAGGGTACGGGTCAGAGCAGTTCTTC